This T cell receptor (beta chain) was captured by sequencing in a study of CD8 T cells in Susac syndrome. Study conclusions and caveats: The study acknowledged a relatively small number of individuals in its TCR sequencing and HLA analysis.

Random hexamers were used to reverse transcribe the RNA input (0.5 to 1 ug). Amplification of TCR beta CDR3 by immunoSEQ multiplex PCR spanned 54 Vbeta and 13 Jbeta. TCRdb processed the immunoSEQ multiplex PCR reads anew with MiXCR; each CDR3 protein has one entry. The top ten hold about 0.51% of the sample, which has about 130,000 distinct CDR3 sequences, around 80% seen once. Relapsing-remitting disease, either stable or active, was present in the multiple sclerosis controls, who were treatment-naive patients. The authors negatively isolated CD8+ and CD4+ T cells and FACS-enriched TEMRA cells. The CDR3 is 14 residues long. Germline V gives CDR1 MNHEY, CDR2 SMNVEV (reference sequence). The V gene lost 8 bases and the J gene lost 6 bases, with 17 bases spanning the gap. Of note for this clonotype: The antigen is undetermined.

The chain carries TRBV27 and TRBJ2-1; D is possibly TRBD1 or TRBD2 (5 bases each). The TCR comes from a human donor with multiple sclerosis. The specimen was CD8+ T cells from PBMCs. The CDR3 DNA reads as TGTGCCAGCGGCATGGGGACCTCACCCAATGAGCAGTTCTTC. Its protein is CASGMGTSPNEQFF.